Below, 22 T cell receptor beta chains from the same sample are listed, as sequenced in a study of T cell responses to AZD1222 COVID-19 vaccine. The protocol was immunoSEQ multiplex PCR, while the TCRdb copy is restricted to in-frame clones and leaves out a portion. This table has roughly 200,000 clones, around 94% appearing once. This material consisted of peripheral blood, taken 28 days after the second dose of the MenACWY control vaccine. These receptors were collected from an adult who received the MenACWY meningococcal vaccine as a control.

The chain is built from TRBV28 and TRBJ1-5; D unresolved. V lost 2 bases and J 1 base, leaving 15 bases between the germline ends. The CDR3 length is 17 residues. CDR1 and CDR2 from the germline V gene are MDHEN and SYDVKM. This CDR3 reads CASSLRPRAKSNQPQHF. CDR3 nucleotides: TGTGCCAGCAGTTTACGTCCGAGGGCTAAGAGCAATCAGCCCCAGCATTTT.

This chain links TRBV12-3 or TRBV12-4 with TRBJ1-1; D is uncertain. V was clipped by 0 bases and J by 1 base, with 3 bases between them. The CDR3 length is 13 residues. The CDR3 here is CASSLARNTEAFF. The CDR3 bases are TGTGCCAGCAGTTTAGCAAGGAACACTGAAGCTTTCTTT.

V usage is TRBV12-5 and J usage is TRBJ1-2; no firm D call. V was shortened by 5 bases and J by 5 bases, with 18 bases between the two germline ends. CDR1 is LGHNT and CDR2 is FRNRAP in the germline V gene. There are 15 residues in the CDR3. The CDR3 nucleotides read TGTGCTAGTGGTCCAATATTCCCTCGAGGGTATGGCTACACCTTC. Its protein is CASGPIFPRGYGYTF.

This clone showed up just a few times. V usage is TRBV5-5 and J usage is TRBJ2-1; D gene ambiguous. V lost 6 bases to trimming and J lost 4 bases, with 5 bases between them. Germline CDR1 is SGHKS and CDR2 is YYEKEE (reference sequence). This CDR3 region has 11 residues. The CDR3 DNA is TGTGCCAGCATACGGTACAATGAGCAGTTCTTC. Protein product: CASIRYNEQFF. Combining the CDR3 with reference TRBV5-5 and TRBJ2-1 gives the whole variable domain DAGVTQSPTHLIKTRGQQVTLRCSPISGHKSVSWYQQVLGQGPQFIFQYYEKEERGRGNFPDRFSARQFPNYSSELNVNALLLGDSALYLCASIRYNEQFFGPGTRLTVL.

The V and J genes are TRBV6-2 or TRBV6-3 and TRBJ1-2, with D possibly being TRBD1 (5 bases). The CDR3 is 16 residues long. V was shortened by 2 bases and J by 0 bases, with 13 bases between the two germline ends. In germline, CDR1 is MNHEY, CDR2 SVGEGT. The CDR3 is CASSYNPDNPNYGYTF. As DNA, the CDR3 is TGTGCCAGCAGTTACAACCCGGACAATCCTAACTATGGCTACACCTTC.

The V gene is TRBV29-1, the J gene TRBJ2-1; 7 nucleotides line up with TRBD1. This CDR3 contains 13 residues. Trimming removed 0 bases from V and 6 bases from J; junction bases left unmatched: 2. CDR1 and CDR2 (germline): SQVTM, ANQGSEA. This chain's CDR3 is CSVEETGLNEQFF. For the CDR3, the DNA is TGCAGCGTTGAAGAGACAGGGCTCAATGAGCAGTTCTTC.

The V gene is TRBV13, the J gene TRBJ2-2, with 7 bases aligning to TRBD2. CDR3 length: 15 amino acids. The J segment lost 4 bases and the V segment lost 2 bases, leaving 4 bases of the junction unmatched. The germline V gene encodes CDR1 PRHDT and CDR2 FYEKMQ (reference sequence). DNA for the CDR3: TGTGCCAGCAGCTTACGGGGGGAAGTCACCGGGGAGCTGTTTTTT. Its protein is CASSLRGEVTGELFF.

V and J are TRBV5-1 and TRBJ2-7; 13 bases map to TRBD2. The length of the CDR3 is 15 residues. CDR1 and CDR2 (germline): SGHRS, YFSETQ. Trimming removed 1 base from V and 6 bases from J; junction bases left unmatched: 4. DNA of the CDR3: TGCGCCAGCAGCTTGAGACTAGCGGGAGGTAGCGAGCAGTACTTC. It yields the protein CASSLRLAGGSEQYF.

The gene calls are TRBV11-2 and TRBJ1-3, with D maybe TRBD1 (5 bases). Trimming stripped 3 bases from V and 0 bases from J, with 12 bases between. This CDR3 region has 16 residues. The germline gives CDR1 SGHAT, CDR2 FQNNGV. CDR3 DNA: TGTGCCAGCAGCTTCCGACAGAATCCCTCTGGAAACACCATATATTTT. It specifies CASSFRQNPSGNTIYF.

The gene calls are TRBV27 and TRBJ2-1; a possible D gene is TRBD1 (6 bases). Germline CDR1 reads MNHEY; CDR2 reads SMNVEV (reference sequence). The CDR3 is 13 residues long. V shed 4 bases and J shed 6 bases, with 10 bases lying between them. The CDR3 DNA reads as TGTGCCAGCAGTTCCGGACAGCTCAATGAGCAGTTCTTC. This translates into CASSSGQLNEQFF.

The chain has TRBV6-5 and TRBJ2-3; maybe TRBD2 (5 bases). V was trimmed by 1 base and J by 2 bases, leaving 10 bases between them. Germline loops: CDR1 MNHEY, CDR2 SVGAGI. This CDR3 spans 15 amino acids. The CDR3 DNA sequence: TGTGCCAGCAGTTACTTGGCGGAGGCCACAGATACGCAGTATTTT. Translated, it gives CASSYLAEATDTQYF.

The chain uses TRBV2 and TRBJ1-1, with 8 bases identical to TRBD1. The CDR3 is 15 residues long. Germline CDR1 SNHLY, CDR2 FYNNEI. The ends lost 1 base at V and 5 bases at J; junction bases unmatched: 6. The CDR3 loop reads CASSEGGRGQTEAFF. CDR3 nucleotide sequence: TGTGCCAGCAGTGAAGGGGGCAGGGGGCAAACTGAAGCTTTCTTT.

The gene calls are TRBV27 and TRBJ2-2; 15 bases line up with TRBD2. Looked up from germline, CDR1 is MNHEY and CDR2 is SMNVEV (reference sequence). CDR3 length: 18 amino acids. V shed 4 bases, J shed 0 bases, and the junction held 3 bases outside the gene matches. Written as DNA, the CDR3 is TGTGCCAGCAGTTCGAGGACTAGCGGGAGGGCGAACACCGGGGAGCTGTTTTTT. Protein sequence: CASSSRTSGRANTGELFF.

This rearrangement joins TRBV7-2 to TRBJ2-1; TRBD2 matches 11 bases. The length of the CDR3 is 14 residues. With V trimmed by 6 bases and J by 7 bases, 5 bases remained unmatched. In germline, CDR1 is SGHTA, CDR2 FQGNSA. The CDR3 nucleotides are TGTGCCAGCAGTCCCACTAGCGGGAGAAATGAGCAGTTCTTC. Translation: CASSPTSGRNEQFF.

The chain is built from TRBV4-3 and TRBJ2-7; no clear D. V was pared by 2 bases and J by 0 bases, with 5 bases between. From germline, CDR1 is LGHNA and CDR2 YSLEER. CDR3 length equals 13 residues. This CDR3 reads CASSQSVSYEQYF. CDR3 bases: TGCGCCAGCAGCCAATCAGTCTCCTACGAGCAGTACTTC.

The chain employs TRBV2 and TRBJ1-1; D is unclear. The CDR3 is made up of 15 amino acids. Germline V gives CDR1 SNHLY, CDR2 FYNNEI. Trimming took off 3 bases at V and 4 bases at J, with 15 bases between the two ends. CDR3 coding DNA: TGTGCCAGCAGTGAGGAACTACGGTCGAGCACTGAAGCTTTCTTT. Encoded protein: CASSEELRSSTEAFF.

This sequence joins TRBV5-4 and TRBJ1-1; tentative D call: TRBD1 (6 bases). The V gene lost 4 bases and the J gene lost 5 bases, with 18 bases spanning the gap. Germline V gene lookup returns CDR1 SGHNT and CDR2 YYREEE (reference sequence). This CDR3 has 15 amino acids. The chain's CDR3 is CASSQTYGGLTEAFF. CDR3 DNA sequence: TGTGCCAGCAGCCAAACTTACGGGGGGCTTACTGAAGCTTTCTTT.

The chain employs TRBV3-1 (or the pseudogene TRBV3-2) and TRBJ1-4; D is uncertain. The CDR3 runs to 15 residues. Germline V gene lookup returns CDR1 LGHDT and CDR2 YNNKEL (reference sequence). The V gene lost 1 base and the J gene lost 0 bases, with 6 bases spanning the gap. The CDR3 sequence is CASSQAGATNEKLFF. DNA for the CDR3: TGTGCCAGCAGCCAAGCGGGAGCAACTAATGAAAAACTGTTTTTT.

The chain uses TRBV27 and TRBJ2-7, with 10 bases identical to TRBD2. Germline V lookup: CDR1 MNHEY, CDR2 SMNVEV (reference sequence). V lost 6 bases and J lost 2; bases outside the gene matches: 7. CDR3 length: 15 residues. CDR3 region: CASSQGLADTYEQYF. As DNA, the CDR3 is TGTGCCAGCAGCCAAGGACTAGCGGATACCTACGAGCAGTACTTC.

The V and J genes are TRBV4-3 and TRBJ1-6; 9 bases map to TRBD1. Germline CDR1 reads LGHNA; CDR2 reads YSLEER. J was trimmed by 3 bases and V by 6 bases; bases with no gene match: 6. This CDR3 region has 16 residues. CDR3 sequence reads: CASRLWDRDYNSPLHF. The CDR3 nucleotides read TGCGCCAGCAGGCTGTGGGACAGGGACTATAATTCACCCCTCCACTTT.

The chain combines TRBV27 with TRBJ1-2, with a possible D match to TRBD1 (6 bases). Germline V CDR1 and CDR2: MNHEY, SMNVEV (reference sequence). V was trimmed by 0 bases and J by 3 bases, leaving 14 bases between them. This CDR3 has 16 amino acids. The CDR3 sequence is CASSLSNRAIDYGYTF. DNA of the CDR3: TGTGCCAGCAGTTTATCGAACAGGGCAATTGACTATGGCTACACCTTC.

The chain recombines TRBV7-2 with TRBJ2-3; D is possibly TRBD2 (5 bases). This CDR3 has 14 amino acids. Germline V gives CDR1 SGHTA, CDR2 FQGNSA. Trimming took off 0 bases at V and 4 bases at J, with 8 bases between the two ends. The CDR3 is CASSLALLADTQYF. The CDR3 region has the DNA TGTGCCAGCAGCTTAGCCCTACTAGCAGATACGCAGTATTTT.